The rows below give T cell receptor beta chains drawn from one sample of a study of cytomegalovirus exposure and HLA in healthy donors. Clones were read by immunoSEQ multiplex PCR, and TCRdb kept only the in-frame ones, dropping some. The sample data list about 49,000 clones. The sample was PBMCs. All receptors derive from a man younger than 35 in good health and CMV-seropositive. Both conserved end residues are part of each CDR3.

CASSRPTGAAGETQYF | TRBJ2-5 | TRBV4-1
CASSFDRGQPQHF | TRBJ1-5 | TRBV28
CASSARGTNTEAFF | TRBJ1-1 | TRBV5-5
CASSSGGVETQYF | TRBJ2-5 | TRBV5-1
CASSLGGPSTDTQYF | TRBJ2-3 | TRBV5-1
CAISELGREHNQPQHF | TRBJ1-5 | TRBV10-3
CASSLRSGSADEQYF | TRBJ2-7 | TRBV7-9
CASSFVDYGYTF | TRBJ1-2 | TRBV28
CASSPFGRRGYTF | TRBJ1-2 | TRBV27
CASSFGFSTDTQYF | TRBJ2-3 | TRBV5-6
CASSYRPANTGELFF | TRBJ2-2 | TRBV23-1
CAWQGAAYEQYF | TRBJ2-7 | TRBV30